The sequence of this T cell receptor (beta chain) was determined in a study of low-dose radiotherapy and immunotherapy resistance in tumors. Alpha and beta chains were covered, as first-strand cDNA relied on TRAV- and TRBV-specific primers. The PCR that amplified TCRs ran for 20 cycles, relying on a constant-region primer and a V-primer adapter. TCRdb fed the reads into MiXCR, producing one record per CDR3 protein. Found here are 65,000 to 100,000 distinct CDR3 sequences, over 15% of them singletons; the top ten hold roughly 2.8%. The CDR3 sequence is 14 residues long. V dropped 1 base and J dropped 9 bases, with 13 bases sitting between them. Described time point: before trial treatment. Patients who could take part had advanced solid tumors with no tumor-infiltrating lymphocytes.

V usage is TRBV12-3 or TRBV12-4 and J usage is TRBJ1-5, with D maybe TRBD1 (6 bases). This specimen consisted of PBMCs, obtained before treatment. The source is a male donor with prostate cancer. In DNA form, the CDR3 reads TGTGCCAGCAGTTTAGACAGGGCCAGGACGCCCCAGCATTTT. Amino acid sequence: CASSLDRARTPQHF.